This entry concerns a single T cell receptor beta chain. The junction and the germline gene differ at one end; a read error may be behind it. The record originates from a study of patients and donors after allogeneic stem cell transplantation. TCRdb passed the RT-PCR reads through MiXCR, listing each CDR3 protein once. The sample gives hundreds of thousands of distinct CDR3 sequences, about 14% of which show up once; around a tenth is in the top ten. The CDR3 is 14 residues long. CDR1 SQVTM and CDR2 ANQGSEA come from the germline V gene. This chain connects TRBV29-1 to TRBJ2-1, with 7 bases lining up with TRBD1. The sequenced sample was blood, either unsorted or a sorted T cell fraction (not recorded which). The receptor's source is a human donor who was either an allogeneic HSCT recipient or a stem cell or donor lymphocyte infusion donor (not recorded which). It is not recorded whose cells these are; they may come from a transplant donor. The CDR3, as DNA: TGCAGCGTCGAAGTCCCGGGACAGTACAATGAGCAGTTCTTC. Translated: CSVEVPGQYNEQFF.